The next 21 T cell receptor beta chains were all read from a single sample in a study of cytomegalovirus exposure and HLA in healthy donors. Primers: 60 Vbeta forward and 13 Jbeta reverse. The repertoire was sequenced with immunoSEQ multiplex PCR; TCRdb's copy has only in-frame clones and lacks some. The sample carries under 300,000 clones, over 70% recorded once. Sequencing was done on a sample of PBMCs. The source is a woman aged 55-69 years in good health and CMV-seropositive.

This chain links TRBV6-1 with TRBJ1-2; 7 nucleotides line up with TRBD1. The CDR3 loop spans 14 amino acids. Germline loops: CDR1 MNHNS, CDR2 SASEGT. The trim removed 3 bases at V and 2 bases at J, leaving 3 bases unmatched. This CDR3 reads CASSEAGGNYGYTF. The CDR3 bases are TGTGCCAGCAGTGAGGCAGGGGGAAACTATGGCTACACCTTC.

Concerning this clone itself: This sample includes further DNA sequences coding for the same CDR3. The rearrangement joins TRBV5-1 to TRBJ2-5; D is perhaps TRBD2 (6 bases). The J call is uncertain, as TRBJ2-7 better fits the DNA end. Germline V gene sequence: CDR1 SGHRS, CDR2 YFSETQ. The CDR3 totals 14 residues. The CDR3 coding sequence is TGCGCCAGCAGCTTGGTTTCGGGAGCGTACGAGCAGTACTTC. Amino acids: CASSLVSGAYEQYF.

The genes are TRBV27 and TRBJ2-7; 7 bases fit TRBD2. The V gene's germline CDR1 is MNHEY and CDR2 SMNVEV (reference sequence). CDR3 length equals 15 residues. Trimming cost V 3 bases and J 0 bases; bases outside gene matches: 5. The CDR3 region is CASSLRASGSYEQYF. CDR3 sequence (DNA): TGTGCCAGCAGTTTGAGGGCTAGCGGCTCCTACGAGCAGTACTTC.

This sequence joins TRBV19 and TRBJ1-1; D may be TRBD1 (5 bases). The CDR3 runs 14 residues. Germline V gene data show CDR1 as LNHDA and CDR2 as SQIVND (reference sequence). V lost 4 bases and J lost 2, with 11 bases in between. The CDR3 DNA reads TGTGCCAGTAGTACCCGGAGGGGCAACACTGAAGCTTTCTTT. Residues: CASSTRRGNTEAFF.

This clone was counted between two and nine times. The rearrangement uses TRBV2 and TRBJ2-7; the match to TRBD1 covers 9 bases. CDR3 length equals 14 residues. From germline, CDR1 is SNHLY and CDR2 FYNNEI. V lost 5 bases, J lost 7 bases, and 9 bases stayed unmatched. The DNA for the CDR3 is TGTGCCAGCAGTAGCGGGACAGGGTCTTGGGAGCAGTACTTC. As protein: CASSSGTGSWEQYF.

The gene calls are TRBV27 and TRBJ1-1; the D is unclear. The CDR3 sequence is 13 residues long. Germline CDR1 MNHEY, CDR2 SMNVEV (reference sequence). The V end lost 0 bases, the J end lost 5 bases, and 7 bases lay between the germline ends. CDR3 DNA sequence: TGTGCCAGCAGTTTATCCCAGTGGACTGAAGCTTTCTTT. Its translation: CASSLSQWTEAFF.

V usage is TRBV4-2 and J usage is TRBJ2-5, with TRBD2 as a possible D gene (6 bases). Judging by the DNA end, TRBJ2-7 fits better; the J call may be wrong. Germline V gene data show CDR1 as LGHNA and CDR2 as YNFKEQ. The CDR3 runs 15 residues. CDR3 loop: CASSQGDFGSYEQYF. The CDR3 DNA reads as TGTGCCAGCAGCCAAGGGGACTTCGGGTCCTACGAGCAGTACTTC.

The CDR3 DNA is TGTGCCTGGTGTCCGGACAGGGGGAACTCACCCCTCCACTTT. Translated: CAWCPDRGNSPLHF. The chain is built from TRBV30 and TRBJ1-6; 10 bases map to TRBD1. Germline V gene lookup returns CDR1 GTSNPN and CDR2 SVGIG (reference sequence). V lost 5 bases and J lost 10; bases outside the gene matches: 8. The CDR3 is 14 residues long.

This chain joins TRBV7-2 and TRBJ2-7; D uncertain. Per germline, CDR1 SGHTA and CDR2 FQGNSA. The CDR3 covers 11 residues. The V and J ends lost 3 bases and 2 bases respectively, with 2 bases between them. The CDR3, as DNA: TGTGCCAGCAGCTTCGCCTACGAGCAGTACTTC. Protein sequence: CASSFAYEQYF.

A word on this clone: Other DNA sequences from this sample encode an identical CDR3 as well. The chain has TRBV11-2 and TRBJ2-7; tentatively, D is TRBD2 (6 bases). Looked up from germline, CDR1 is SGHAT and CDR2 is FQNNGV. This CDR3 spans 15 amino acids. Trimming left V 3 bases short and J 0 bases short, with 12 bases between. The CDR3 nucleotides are TGTGCCAGCAGCTTCGGAGGGCAGAGCTCCTACGAGCAGTACTTC. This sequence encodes CASSFGGQSSYEQYF.

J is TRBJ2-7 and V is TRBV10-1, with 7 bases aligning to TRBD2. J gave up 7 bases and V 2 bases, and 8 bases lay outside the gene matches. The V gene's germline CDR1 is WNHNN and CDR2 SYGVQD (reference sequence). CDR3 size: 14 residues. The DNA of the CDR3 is TGCGCCAGCAGTGAGAGCGGGGAGATCAGGGAGCAGTACTTC. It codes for CASSESGEIREQYF.

The CDR3 DNA follows: TGTGCCAGCAGCCTGGTACAGGGGCCCACCGGGGAGCTGTTTTTT. It specifies CASSLVQGPTGELFF. This chain joins TRBV7-3 and TRBJ2-2, with 7 bases identical to TRBD1. J gave up 4 bases and V 5 bases, and 7 bases lay outside the gene matches. This CDR3 has 15 residues. Germline CDR1 SGHTA, CDR2 FQGTGA. The whole variable domain, filled in from reference TRBV7-3 and TRBJ2-2, reads GAGVSQTPSNKVTEKGKYVELRCDPISGHTALYWYRQSLGQGPEFLIYFQGTGAADDSGLPNDRFFAVRPEGSVSTLKIQRTERGDSAVYLCASSLVQGPTGELFFGEGSRLTVL.

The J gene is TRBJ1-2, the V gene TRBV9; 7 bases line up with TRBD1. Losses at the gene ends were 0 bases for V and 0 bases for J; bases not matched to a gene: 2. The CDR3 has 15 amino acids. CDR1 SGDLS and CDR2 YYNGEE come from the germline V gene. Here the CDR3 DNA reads TGTGCCAGCAGCGTAGGGGGGACAGCTAACTATGGCTACACCTTC. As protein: CASSVGGTANYGYTF.

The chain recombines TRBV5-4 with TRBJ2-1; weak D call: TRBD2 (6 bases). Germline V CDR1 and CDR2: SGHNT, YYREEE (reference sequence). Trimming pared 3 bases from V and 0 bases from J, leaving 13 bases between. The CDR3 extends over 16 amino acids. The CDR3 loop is CASSSASASSYNEQFF. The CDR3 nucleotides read TGTGCCAGCAGCTCTGCTAGCGCCAGCTCCTACAATGAGCAGTTCTTC.

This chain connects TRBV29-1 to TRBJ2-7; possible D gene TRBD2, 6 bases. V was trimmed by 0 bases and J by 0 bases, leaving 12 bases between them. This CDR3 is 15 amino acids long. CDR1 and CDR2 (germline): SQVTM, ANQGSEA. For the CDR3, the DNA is TGCAGCGTTGAAGAGGAGGGGAGTGGCTCCTACGAGCAGTACTTC. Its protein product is CSVEEEGSGSYEQYF.

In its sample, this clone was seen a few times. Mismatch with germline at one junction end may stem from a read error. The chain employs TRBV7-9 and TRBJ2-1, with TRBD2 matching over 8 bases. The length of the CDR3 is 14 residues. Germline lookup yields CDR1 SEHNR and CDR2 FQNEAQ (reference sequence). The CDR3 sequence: CSSSRSGIGNEQFF. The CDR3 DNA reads TGTTCCAGCAGCCGTAGCGGGATCGGAAATGAGCAGTTCTTC. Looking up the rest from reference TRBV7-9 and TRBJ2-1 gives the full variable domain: DTGVSQNPRHKITKRGQNVTFRCDPISEHNRLYWYRQTLGQGPEFLTYFQNEAQLEKSRLLSDRFSAERPKGSFSTLEIQRTEQGDSAMYLCSSSRSGIGNEQFFGPGTRLTVL.

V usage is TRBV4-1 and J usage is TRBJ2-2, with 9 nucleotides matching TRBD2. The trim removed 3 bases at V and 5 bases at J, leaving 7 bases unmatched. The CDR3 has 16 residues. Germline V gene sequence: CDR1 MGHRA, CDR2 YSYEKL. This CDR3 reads CASSQGLAGGTGELFF. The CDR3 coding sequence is TGCGCCAGCAGCCAGGGACTAGCCGGTGGGACCGGGGAGCTGTTTTTT.

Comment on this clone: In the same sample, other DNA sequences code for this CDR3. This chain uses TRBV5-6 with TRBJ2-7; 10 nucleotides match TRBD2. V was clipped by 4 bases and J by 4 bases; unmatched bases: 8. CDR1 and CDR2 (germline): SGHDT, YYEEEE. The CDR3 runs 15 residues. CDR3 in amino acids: CASSPGGSGRYEQYF. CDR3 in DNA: TGTGCCAGCAGCCCGGGAGGTAGCGGGAGGTACGAGCAGTACTTC.

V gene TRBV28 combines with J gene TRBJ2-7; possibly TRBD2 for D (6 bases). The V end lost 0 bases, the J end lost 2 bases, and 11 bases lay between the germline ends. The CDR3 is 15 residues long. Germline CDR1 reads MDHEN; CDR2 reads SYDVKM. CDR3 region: CASSLWGGRTYEQYF. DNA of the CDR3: TGTGCCAGCAGTTTATGGGGGGGACGGACCTACGAGCAGTACTTC.

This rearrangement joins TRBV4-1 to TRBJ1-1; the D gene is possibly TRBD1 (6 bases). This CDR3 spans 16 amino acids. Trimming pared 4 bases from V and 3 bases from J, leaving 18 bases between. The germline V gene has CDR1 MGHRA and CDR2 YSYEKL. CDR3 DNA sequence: TGCGCCAGCAGCCCGCTGGGGGCGGGTACGGACACTGAAGCTTTCTTT. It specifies CASSPLGAGTDTEAFF.

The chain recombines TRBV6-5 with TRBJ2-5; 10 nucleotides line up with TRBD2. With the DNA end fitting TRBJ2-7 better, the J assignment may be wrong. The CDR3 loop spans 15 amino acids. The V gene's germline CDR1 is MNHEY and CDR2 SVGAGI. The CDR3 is CASSRLAGASYEQYF. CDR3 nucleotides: TGTGCCAGCAGCAGACTAGCGGGTGCCTCCTACGAGCAGTACTTC.